This TCR beta chain was captured by sequencing in a study of CD8 T cells in ankylosing spondylitis. The study's findings and limits: In the blood and synovial fluid of reactive arthritis, some motif variants had been previously reported.

In the case of this clonotype: Its matching antigen is unknown.

The CDR3 loop spans 17 amino acids. V lost 2 bases and J lost 2; bases outside the gene matches: 8. In germline, CDR1 is LNHNV, CDR2 YYDKDF (reference sequence). In TCRdb, the 5' RACE reads were re-called with MiXCR into one record per CDR3 protein. The sample carries 200,000 to 300,000 distinct CDR3 sequences, around a tenth recorded once. Sequenced input: blood, either unsorted or a sorted T cell fraction (not recorded which). This chain joins TRBV15 and TRBJ2-3; 9 nucleotides agree with TRBD2. The receptor was derived from a male donor with ankylosing spondylitis or in good health (not recorded which). The CDR3 loop reads CATSRKTSGGFTDTQYF. In DNA form, the CDR3 reads TGTGCCACCAGCAGAAAGACTAGCGGAGGCTTCACAGATACGCAGTATTTT.